One and the same sample provided the 7 T cell receptor beta chains below, sequenced in a study of T cells in localized non-small cell lung cancer. The assay was immunoSEQ multiplex PCR, and TCRdb's table has in-frame clones only and misses some. The profile shows 30,000 to 40,000 clones, about 90% of them singletons. Sequenced here: peripheral blood, sampled before any cancer treatment. These receptors were collected from a woman aged 40-69 years with stage I lung adenocarcinoma.

This chain uses TRBV27 with TRBJ2-3; 7 bases map to TRBD1. The CDR3 contains 18 residues. V lost 1 base and J lost 4; bases outside the gene matches: 14. The germline V gene has CDR1 MNHEY and CDR2 SMNVEV (reference sequence). The chain's CDR3 is CASSLFAGQEGVADTQYF. The CDR3 DNA reads as TGTGCCAGCAGTTTATTCGCCGGACAGGAAGGCGTAGCAGATACGCAGTATTTT.

The genes are TRBV6-5 and TRBJ1-2; 7 nucleotides align to TRBD1. Germline V lookup: CDR1 MNHEY, CDR2 SVGAGI. Unmatched junction bases numbered 9, after V lost 4 bases and J lost 4 bases. The CDR3 is 15 residues long. CDR3 coding DNA: TGTGCCAGCAGTTGGGACAGACCTCAACTCTATGGCTACACCTTC. It specifies CASSWDRPQLYGYTF.

This clone was seen a handful of times. This chain links TRBV27 with TRBJ1-2, with 9 bases matching TRBD1. CDR3 length: 14 residues. CDR1 is MNHEY, CDR2 SMNVEV, per germline (reference sequence). Unmatched junction bases numbered 11, after V lost 5 bases and J lost 10 bases. CDR3 nucleotide sequence: TGTGCCAGCAGTCCCCATGGGGGACAGGGATTCTACACCTTC. Protein sequence: CASSPHGGQGFYTF.

The rearrangement uses TRBV11-2 and TRBJ1-2; D ambiguous. This CDR3 is built from 17 residues. The germline gives CDR1 SGHAT, CDR2 FQNNGV. V shed 5 bases and J shed 6 bases, with 25 bases lying between them. The CDR3 DNA reads TGTGCCAGCAGCCCACCTGCGCGGGAATTCCCTCGGAATGGCTACACCTTC. It codes for CASSPPAREFPRNGYTF.

The chain combines TRBV15 with TRBJ1-2; 12 bases align to TRBD1. Germline V gene sequence: CDR1 LNHNV, CDR2 YYDKDF (reference sequence). The CDR3 has 16 amino acids. V shed 3 bases and J 4 bases; nucleotides not matched to a gene: 6. CDR3 DNA: TGTGCCACCAGCAGCGCCCGGGACAGGGGGCTCTATGGCTACACCTTC. It codes for CATSSARDRGLYGYTF.

This clone has more than one count but fewer than ten. The chain joins TRBV6-1 to TRBJ2-7; D is ambiguous. The CDR3 has 14 residues. CDR1 and CDR2 (germline): MNHNS, SASEGT. Trimming pared 10 bases from V and 6 bases from J, leaving 22 bases between. The CDR3 reads CATAVAATIPEQYF. The CDR3 nucleotides read TGTGCCACAGCCGTGGCGGCCACGATTCCCGAGCAGTACTTC.

This clone has only one observation. The chain is built from TRBV7-3 and TRBJ1-2, with unresolved D. Germline lookup yields CDR1 SGHTA and CDR2 FQGTGA. This CDR3 comprises 13 residues. Trimming took 0 bases from V and 6 from J, leaving 8 bases between them. CDR3 nucleotide sequence: TGTGCCAGCAGCTTAACTGAGGCGAATGGCTACACCTTC. It yields the protein CASSLTEANGYTF. The complete variable domain, with remaining parts taken from reference TRBV7-3 and TRBJ1-2, reads GAGVSQTPSNKVTEKGKYVELRCDPISGHTALYWYRQSLGQGPEFLIYFQGTGAADDSGLPNDRFFAVRPEGSVSTLKIQRTERGDSAVYLCASSLTEANGYTFGSGTRLTVV.